A selection of T cell receptor beta chains follows, all from one sample in a study of blood T cell repertoires in COVID-19. Using immunoSEQ multiplex PCR, the repertoire was profiled, and TCRdb retains in-frame clones only, with some absent. This sample carries about 270,000 clones, approximately 90% of them seen once, and the ten largest clones take 2% to 2.5%. The sequencing sample was made of PBMCs or T cells enriched from blood (not recorded which). The receptors were sampled from a woman in her fifties or sixties in a cohort exposed to, infected with or recovered from COVID-19 (not recorded which). The CDR3 runs from the conserved cysteine through the conserved F or W. The D gene is left open where the match is weak. A row's size may be missing; if present it is once, few, many or a size class.

abundance: -
d_gene: TRBD1
v_gene: TRBV5-4
j_gene: TRBJ2-7
CDR3nt: TGTGCCAGCAGCCCTTCGGGACAGTTCTACGAGCAGTACTTC
CDR3aa: CASSPSGQFYEQYF

abundance: -
d_gene: TRBD1
v_gene: TRBV24-1
j_gene: TRBJ2-3
CDR3nt: TGTGCCACCAGTGATACCGGGACAGCTAGCACAGATACGCAGTATTTT
CDR3aa: CATSDTGTASTDTQYF

abundance: -
d_gene: -
v_gene: TRBV10-3
j_gene: TRBJ1-1
CDR3nt: TGTGCCATCAGTGAGTCGTTGGGGGCAGGGAACACTGAAGCTTTCTTT
CDR3aa: CAISESLGAGNTEAFF

abundance: -
d_gene: -
v_gene: TRBV7-3
j_gene: TRBJ2-1
CDR3nt: TGTGCCAGCAGCGCCTTCGGGACTGGGGACTACAATGAGCAGTTCTTC
CDR3aa: CASSAFGTGDYNEQFF

abundance: -
d_gene: -
v_gene: TRBV19
j_gene: TRBJ1-5
CDR3nt: TGTGCCAGTTCCGGACATAGCAATCAGCCCCAGCATTTT
CDR3aa: CASSGHSNQPQHF

abundance: -
d_gene: -
v_gene: TRBV28
j_gene: TRBJ2-7
CDR3nt: TGTGCCAGCAGTCCCATTCGAGTCTCGCACGAGCAGTACTTC
CDR3aa: CASSPIRVSHEQYF

abundance: -
d_gene: TRBD1
v_gene: TRBV19
j_gene: TRBJ2-2
CDR3nt: TGTGCCAGTAGTATGATTGTGAGGACAGGGGTTCACGGGGAGCTGTTTTTT
CDR3aa: CASSMIVRTGVHGELFF

abundance: few
d_gene: -
v_gene: TRBV11-2
j_gene: TRBJ1-4
CDR3nt: TGTGCCAGCAGCGTAACAGGCGGCCCTAGGGAAAAACTGTTTTTT
CDR3aa: CASSVTGGPREKLFF

abundance: -
d_gene: -
v_gene: TRBV24-1
j_gene: TRBJ1-5
CDR3nt: TGTGCCACCAGTGATCTCAGGGGAGGCAATCAGCCCCAGCATTTT
CDR3aa: CATSDLRGGNQPQHF

abundance: -
d_gene: -
v_gene: TRBV6-5
j_gene: TRBJ1-1
CDR3nt: TGTGCCAGCAGTTCCCCCCTCCTGAACACTGAAGCTTTCTTT
CDR3aa: CASSSPLLNTEAFF

abundance: -
d_gene: TRBD2
v_gene: TRBV3-1/TRBV3-2
j_gene: TRBJ2-7
CDR3nt: TGTGCCAGCAGACTTACTAGCGGCGGCTACGAGCAGTACTTC
CDR3aa: CASRLTSGGYEQYF

abundance: -
d_gene: TRBD1
v_gene: TRBV7-2
j_gene: TRBJ2-7
CDR3nt: TGTGCCAGCAGCTTTGGACAGGGGGCTAATGAGCAGTACTTC
CDR3aa: CASSFGQGANEQYF

abundance: -
d_gene: TRBD2
v_gene: TRBV28
j_gene: TRBJ2-1
CDR3nt: TGTGCCAGCAGTTCCGAGAAGACTAGCGGGAGGGTTAGCTCCTACAATGAGCAGTTCTTC
CDR3aa: CASSSEKTSGRVSSYNEQFF

abundance: -
d_gene: -
v_gene: TRBV4-3
j_gene: TRBJ1-2
CDR3nt: TGCGCCAGCAGCCAAGAGGAGGGGTCCCGCTATGGCTACACCTTC
CDR3aa: CASSQEEGSRYGYTF

abundance: -
d_gene: TRBD1
v_gene: TRBV3-1/TRBV3-2
j_gene: TRBJ1-2
CDR3nt: TGTGCCAGCAGCCAGGGGACAGGGCACTATGGCTACACCTTC
CDR3aa: CASSQGTGHYGYTF

abundance: -
d_gene: TRBD2
v_gene: TRBV5-1
j_gene: TRBJ2-2
CDR3nt: TGCGCCAGCAGCTTAATCCGCGCTAGCGGGAGGGCCGGCGACACCGGGGAGCTGTTTTTT
CDR3aa: CASSLIRASGRAGDTGELFF

abundance: -
d_gene: TRBD1
v_gene: TRBV4-3
j_gene: TRBJ2-1
CDR3nt: TGCGCCAGCGGTCGGGACAGCTACAATGAGCAGTTCTTC
CDR3aa: CASGRDSYNEQFF

abundance: -
d_gene: -
v_gene: TRBV19
j_gene: TRBJ2-7
CDR3nt: TGTGCCAGTAGTATAGCGGCGGGACCCCCCCTCGAGCAGTACTTC
CDR3aa: CASSIAAGPPLEQYF

abundance: -
d_gene: TRBD1
v_gene: TRBV5-8
j_gene: TRBJ1-5
CDR3nt: TGTGCCAGCAGCGGACAGGGGGTCAGCCAGCCCCAGCATTTT
CDR3aa: CASSGQGVSQPQHF

abundance: -
d_gene: -
v_gene: TRBV7-3
j_gene: TRBJ2-1
CDR3nt: TGTGCCAGCAGCTTAAGGGTGGAGGGAGTCCAACCTGGGCCTGACTACAATGAGCAGTTCTTC
CDR3aa: CASSLRVEGVQPGPDYNEQFF

abundance: -
d_gene: TRBD2
v_gene: TRBV30
j_gene: TRBJ2-7
CDR3nt: TGTGCCTGGAGTGTACGACTAGCGGGCTACGAGCAGTACTTC
CDR3aa: CAWSVRLAGYEQYF

abundance: -
d_gene: -
v_gene: TRBV6-2/TRBV6-3
j_gene: TRBJ1-3
CDR3nt: TGTGCCAGCAGTTACTCGGAGAGCTCTGGAAACACCATATATTTT
CDR3aa: CASSYSESSGNTIYF

abundance: -
d_gene: -
v_gene: TRBV23-1
j_gene: TRBJ2-1
CDR3nt: TGCGCCAGCACAAAAGGAAGAGGTGTCTGGTCCTACAATGAGCAGTTCTTC
CDR3aa: CASTKGRGVWSYNEQFF

abundance: -
d_gene: -
v_gene: TRBV7-3
j_gene: TRBJ2-2
CDR3nt: TGTGCCAGCAGCTTCTGGGGGGGCTTAGACACCGGGGAGCTGTTTTTT
CDR3aa: CASSFWGGLDTGELFF

abundance: -
d_gene: -
v_gene: TRBV5-8
j_gene: TRBJ1-5
CDR3nt: TGTGCCAGCAGGGGGGGAGGCCGGGGTCAGCCCCAGCATTTT
CDR3aa: CASRGGGRGQPQHF

abundance: once
d_gene: TRBD2
v_gene: TRBV4-1
j_gene: TRBJ2-1
CDR3nt: TGCGCCAGCAGCCAAGAATCGACTAGCGCTACCTACAATGAGCAGTTCTTC
CDR3aa: CASSQESTSATYNEQFF

abundance: -
d_gene: -
v_gene: TRBV18
j_gene: TRBJ2-5
CDR3nt: TGTGCCAGCTCACCCCGAGAGCATCCACAAGAGACCCAGTACTTC
CDR3aa: CASSPREHPQETQYF

abundance: many
d_gene: TRBD1
v_gene: TRBV4-3
j_gene: TRBJ1-5
CDR3nt: TGCGCCAGCAGCCAAGATCGGACAGGAAATCAGCCCCAGCATTTT
CDR3aa: CASSQDRTGNQPQHF

abundance: -
d_gene: -
v_gene: TRBV7-9
j_gene: TRBJ2-7
CDR3nt: TGTGCCAGCAGCGGGGGGAAGTACGAGCAGTACTTC
CDR3aa: CASSGGKYEQYF

abundance: -
d_gene: -
v_gene: TRBV13
j_gene: TRBJ1-2
CDR3nt: TGTGCCAGCAGCTTAGGGGCAGGGGACTATGGCTACACCTTC
CDR3aa: CASSLGAGDYGYTF

abundance: -
d_gene: TRBD1
v_gene: TRBV6-5
j_gene: TRBJ1-5
CDR3nt: TGTGCCAGCAGTTTACGACAGGGAAGCCAGCCCCAGCATTTT
CDR3aa: CASSLRQGSQPQHF